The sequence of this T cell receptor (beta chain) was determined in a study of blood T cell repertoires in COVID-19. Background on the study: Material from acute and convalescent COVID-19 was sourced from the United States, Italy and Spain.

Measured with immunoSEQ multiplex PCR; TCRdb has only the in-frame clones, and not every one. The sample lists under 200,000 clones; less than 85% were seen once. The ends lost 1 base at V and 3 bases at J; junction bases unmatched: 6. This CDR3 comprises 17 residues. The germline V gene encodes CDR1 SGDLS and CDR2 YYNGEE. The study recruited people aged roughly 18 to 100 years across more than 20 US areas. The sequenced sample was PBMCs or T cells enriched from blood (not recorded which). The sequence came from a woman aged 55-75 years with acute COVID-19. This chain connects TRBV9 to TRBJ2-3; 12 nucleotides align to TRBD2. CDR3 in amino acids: CASSVQLAGGLTDTQYF. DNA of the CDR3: TGTGCCAGCAGCGTACAACTAGCGGGGGGTCTGACAGATACGCAGTATTTT.